The clone carrying this T cell receptor (beta chain) turned up a few times. The CDR3 runs 14 residues. The V gene end was trimmed by 9 bases and the J gene end by 5 bases; junction bases not matched to a gene: 12. The V gene's germline CDR1 is SNHLY and CDR2 FYNNEI. The data derive from a study of early T cells in non-severe SARS-CoV-2 infection. About the study: The chains were unpaired, and the sequenced material was bulk RNA from unsorted whole blood.

Molecules of cDNA were individually given unique molecular identifiers that were attached to them. MiXCR was run by TCRdb on the 5' RACE reads, yielding one entry per CDR3 protein. The data show about 99,000 distinct CDR3 sequences, with 16% seen just once and about 1.3% held by the top ten. The sequence was obtained from an adult who was a healthcare worker with PCR-confirmed SARS-CoV-2 infection or an uninfected control (not recorded which). V and J are TRBV2 and TRBJ2-7, with 8 bases aligning to TRBD2. Sequences were obtained from whole blood. CDR3 nucleotide sequence: TGTGCCAGTGAAAGCGGGAGAGTTAAAGACGAGCAGTACTTC. The encoded protein is CASESGRVKDEQYF.